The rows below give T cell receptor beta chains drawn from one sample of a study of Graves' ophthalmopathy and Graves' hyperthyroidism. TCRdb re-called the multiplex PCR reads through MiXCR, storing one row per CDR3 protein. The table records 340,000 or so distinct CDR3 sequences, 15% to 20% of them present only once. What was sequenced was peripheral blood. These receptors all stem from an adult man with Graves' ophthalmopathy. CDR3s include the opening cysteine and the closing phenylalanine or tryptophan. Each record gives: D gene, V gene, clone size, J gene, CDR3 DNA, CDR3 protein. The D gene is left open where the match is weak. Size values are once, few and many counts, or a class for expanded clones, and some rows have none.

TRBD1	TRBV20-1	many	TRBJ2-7	TGCAGTGCTAGAGAATCGGGACAGGGATTTGGCGAGCAGTACTTC	CSARESGQGFGEQYF
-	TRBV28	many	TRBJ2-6	TGTGCCAGCAGTTCGGAAGGCGGACGGAGCTCTGGGGCCAACGTCCTGACTTTC	CASSSEGGRSSGANVLTF
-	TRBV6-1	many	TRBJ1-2	TGTGCCAGCAGGGGTTCTCCTCCTCGAGTCTATGGCTACACCTTC	CASRGSPPRVYGYTF
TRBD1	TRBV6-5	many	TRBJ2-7	TGTGCCAGCAGGCCAACCGGGACAGGGTCCTACGAGCAGTACTTC	CASRPTGTGSYEQYF
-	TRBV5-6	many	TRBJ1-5	TGTGCCAGCAGCTTGTCGGATGGTCAGCCCCAGCATTTT	CASSLSDGQPQHF
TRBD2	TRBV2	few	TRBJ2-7	TGTGCCAGCAGTGAAACTAGCGGAGCAGATGAGCAGTACTTC	CASSETSGADEQYF
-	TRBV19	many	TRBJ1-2	TGTGCCAGTAGTATAGAGGGAGTTTGGAGCGGCTACACCTTC	CASSIEGVWSGYTF
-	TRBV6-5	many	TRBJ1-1	TGTGCCAGCAGTTACTCGATTGTTGGGGGGGGCACTGAAGCTTTCTTT	CASSYSIVGGGTEAFF
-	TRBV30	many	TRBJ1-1	TGTGCCTGGACCCACCGGGGTTCGAACACTGAAGCTTTCTTT	CAWTHRGSNTEAFF
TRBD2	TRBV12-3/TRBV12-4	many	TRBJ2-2	TGTGCCAGCAGTTTCCGTTTTTTCCGGACTAGCGGGAGGGCAGGTCGGACCGGGGAGCTGTTTTTT	CASSFRFFRTSGRAGRTGELFF
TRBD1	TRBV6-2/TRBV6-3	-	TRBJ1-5	TGTGCCAGCAGTCCCTATCAGGGGGGGGCGTTTATCAATCAGCCCCAGCATTTT	CASSPYQGGAFINQPQHF
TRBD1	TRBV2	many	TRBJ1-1	TGTGCCAGCACCTACGGACAGGGGTATGCTGAAGCTTTCTTT	CASTYGQGYAEAFF
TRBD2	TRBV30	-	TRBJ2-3	TGTGCCTGGAAGGTTCTGGCGGGGGGGCCCGATACGCAGTATTTT	CAWKVLAGGPDTQYF
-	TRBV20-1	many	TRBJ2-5	TGCAGTGCTAGGGCAGTGAGGGGGGGACAAGAGACCCAGTACTTC	CSARAVRGGQETQYF
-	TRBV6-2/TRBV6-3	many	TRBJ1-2	TGTGCCAGCAGTTACTCGCGGAGGGGCCGGGACTATGGCTACACCTTC	CASSYSRRGRDYGYTF
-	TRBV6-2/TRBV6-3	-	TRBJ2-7	TGTGCCAGCAGTTACTCTCGCAAGAGCTCCTACGAGCAGTACTTC	CASSYSRKSSYEQYF
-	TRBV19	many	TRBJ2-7	TGTGCCAGTAGTCCGGCTTTGTGGAGCTCCTACGAGCAGTACTTC	CASSPALWSSYEQYF
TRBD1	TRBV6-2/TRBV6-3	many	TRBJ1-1	TGTGCCAGCAGCCGCGGACAGGGCTCGGTGAACACTGAAGCTTTCTTT	CASSRGQGSVNTEAFF
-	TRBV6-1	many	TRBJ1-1	TGTGCCAGCAGTGAACAGGGCGCCGCCACTGAAGCTTTCTTT	CASSEQGAATEAFF
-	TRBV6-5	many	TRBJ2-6	TGTGCCAGCAGTTACTTTTCCTCTGGGGCCAACGTCCTGACTTTC	CASSYFSSGANVLTF
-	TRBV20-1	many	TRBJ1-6	TGCAGTGCTACCGGTACTCACCTTCTCTATAATTCACCCCTCCACTTT	CSATGTHLLYNSPLHF
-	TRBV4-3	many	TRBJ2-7	TGCGCCAGCAGCCAACTACAGGACATGCGCTCCTACGAGCAGTACTTC	CASSQLQDMRSYEQYF
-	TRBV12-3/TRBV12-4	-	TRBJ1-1	TGTGCCAGCAGTAAGGGCGGGGGTAGGAACACTGAAGCTTTCTTT	CASSKGGGRNTEAFF
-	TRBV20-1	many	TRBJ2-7	TGCAGTGCTAGAGATTCCCTAGGGACCTACTCCTACGAGCAGTACTTC	CSARDSLGTYSYEQYF
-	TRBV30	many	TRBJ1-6	TGTGCCTGGAGTGTGGAGGGCGGATCACCCCTCCACTTT	CAWSVEGGSPLHF
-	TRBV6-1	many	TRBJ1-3	TGTGCCAGCAGTAGAATTTCTGGAAACACCATATATTTT	CASSRISGNTIYF
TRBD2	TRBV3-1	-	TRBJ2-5	TGTGCCAGCAGCCAAGGGAAAGGACTAGCGGATATACAAGAGACCCAGTACTTC	CASSQGKGLADIQETQYF
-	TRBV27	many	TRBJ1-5	TGTGCCAGCAGTTTAACAGGGAGTCCATATAGCAATCAGCCCCAGCATTTT	CASSLTGSPYSNQPQHF
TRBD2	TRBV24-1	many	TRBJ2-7	TGTGCCACCAGTGATTTTCCTCTTCGTCGGCGGGGGGGAAACTACGAGCAGTACTTC	CATSDFPLRRRGGNYEQYF
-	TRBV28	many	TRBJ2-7	TGTGCCAGCAGTTTGGCTAGCGCCGTTTACGAGCAGTACTTC	CASSLASAVYEQYF
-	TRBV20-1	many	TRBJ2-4	TGCAGTGCTAGGGGGCCGGTTACAAACATTCAGTACTTC	CSARGPVTNIQYF
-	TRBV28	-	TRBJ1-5	TGTGCCAGCGCAGGGTCGGGGCAGCCCCAGCATTTT	CASAGSGQPQHF
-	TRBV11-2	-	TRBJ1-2	TGTGCCAGCAGCTTAGTGTCACGTTTCAACTATGGCTACACCTTC	CASSLVSRFNYGYTF
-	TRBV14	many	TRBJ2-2	TGTGCCAGCAGCCTGCAGACTACCCGGGAGCTGTTTTTT	CASSLQTTRELFF
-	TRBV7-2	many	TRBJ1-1	TGTGCCAGCAGCCCTAATTCTGGGGTGTACACTGAAGCTTTCTTT	CASSPNSGVYTEAFF
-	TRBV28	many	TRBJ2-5	TGTGCGGCCTCGACAGAGGTCCAAGAGACCCAGTACTTC	CAASTEVQETQYF
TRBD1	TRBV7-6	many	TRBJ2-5	TGTGCCAGCAGCCGTACGACAGGGGAAGGTTTACGGTTC	CASSRTTGEGLRF
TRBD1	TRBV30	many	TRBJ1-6	TGTGCCTGGAGTGTACCTGGACAGGGGCTTGATTCACCCCTCCACTTT	CAWSVPGQGLDSPLHF
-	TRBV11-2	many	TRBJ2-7	TGTGCCAGCAGCAGACACGGGGGCGGTCAATACGAGCAGTACTTC	CASSRHGGGQYEQYF
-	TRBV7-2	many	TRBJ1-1	TGTGCCAGCAGCTTAGGGGGGGCGCCGAACACTGAAGCTTTCTTT	CASSLGGAPNTEAFF
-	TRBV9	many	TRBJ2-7	TGTGCCAGCCCCTCGGGCGTATACGAGCAGTACTTC	CASPSGVYEQYF
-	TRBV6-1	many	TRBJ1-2	TGTGCCAGCAGGTCGGTTAATAACTATGGCTACACCTTC	CASRSVNNYGYTF
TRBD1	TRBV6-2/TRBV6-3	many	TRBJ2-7	TGTGCCAGCGGTAAGACAGGGTATAGAGGCGAGCAGTACTTC	CASGKTGYRGEQYF
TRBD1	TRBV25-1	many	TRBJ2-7	TGTGCCAGCACTTTGGACAGGAGCTCCTACGAGCAGTACTTC	CASTLDRSSYEQYF
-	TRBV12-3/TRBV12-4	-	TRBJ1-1	TGTGCCAGCAGCCTCAGAGGGCGGGGGTTATTCATGAACACTGAAGCTTTCTTT	CASSLRGRGLFMNTEAFF
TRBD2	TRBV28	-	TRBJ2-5	TGTGCCAGCAGGGGAGGGGTGTGGGAGACCCAGTACTTC	CASRGGVWETQYF
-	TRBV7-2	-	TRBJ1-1	TGTGCCAGCAGCTTAGCCGTCAGACTGAACACTGAAGCTTTCTTT	CASSLAVRLNTEAFF
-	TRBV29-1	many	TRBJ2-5	TGCAGCGCAGGACCAGGGAGACCAGGAGAGACCCAGTACTTC	CSAGPGRPGETQYF